The source of this TCR beta chain is a study of metastatic and nonmetastatic thyroid tumors. For the study at large: Repertoires were compared across blood and tumor or nodule tissue from malignant and benign thyroid patients.

Original methodology: Using the CDR3 differences seen across clinicopathological groups, the authors built a distant-metastasis classifier for papillary thyroid cancer, which was meant to discriminate distant-metastatic patients. MiXCR reprocessed the PCR reads for TCRdb. These V and J calls rely on TCRdb rather than the paper's analysis. The table shows roughly 5,000 clones, with around a third occurring only once. Within the sample, this clone is medium-sized. Antigen specificity is unknown. Study-wide findings and caveats: The study reportedly found significantly higher TCR beta diversity in malignant thyroid tumors than benign nodules, in blood and tumor.

The junction had 10 bases not matched to a gene; V was cut back by 7 bases and J by 4 bases. CDR3 size: 17 residues. Germline assignment: CDR1 MNHEY and CDR2 SVGEGT. Thyroid surgery was preceded by no treatment in any patient. Material: tumor tissue. The rearrangement uses TRBV6-2 or TRBV6-3 and TRBJ2-6; 10 nucleotides align to TRBD1. The source of this sequence is a male donor with papillary thyroid cancer or a benign thyroid nodule (not recorded which). Some clones in this sample may be carry-over from other donors' samples. DNA of the CDR3: TGTGCCAGCAAATTAGGGACAGGGGTATACGGGGCCAACGTCCTGACTTTC. This encodes CASKLGTGVYGANVLTF.